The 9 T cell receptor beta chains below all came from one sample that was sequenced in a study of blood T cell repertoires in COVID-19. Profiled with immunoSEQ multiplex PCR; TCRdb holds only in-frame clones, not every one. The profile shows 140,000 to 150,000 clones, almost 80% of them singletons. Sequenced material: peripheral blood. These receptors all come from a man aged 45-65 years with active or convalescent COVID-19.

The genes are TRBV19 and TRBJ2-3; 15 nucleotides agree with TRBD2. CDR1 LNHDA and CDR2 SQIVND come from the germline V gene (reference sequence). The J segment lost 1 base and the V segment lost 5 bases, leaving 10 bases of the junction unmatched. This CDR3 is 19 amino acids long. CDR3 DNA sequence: TGTGCCAGTAGTCCGCGGACTAGCGGGAGGGCCGTGGGCACAGATACGCAGTATTTT. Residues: CASSPRTSGRAVGTDTQYF.

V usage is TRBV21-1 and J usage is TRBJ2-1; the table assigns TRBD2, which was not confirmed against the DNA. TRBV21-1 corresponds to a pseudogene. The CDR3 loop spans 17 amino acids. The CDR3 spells CASSNGGGLAEYNEQFF. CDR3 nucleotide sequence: TGTGCCAGCAGCAATGGTGGGGGACTAGCGGAATACAATGAGCAGTTCTTC.

The CDR3 DNA reads TGTGCCAGTAGTATAATGCGGGAGGAACATTACAATGAGCAGTTCTTC. Protein sequence: CASSIMREEHYNEQFF. This sequence joins TRBV19 and TRBJ2-1; 8 bases fit TRBD2. CDR3 length: 16 residues. J lost 4 bases, V lost 2 bases, and 7 bases had no gene match. The germline V gene encodes CDR1 LNHDA and CDR2 SQIVND (reference sequence).

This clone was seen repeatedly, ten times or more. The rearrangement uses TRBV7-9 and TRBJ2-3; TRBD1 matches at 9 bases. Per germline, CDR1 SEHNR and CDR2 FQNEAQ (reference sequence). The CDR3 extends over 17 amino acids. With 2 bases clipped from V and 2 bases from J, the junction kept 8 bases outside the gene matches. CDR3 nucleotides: TGTGCCAGCAGCTTAAACCAAGGGACAGGGTTCACAGATACGCAGTATTTT. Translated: CASSLNQGTGFTDTQYF.

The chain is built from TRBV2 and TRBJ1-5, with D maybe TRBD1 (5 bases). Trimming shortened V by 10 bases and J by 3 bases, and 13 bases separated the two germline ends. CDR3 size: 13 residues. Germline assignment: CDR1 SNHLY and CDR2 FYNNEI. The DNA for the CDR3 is TGTGCCACCAAGGGGTTGAACAATCAGCCCCAGCATTTT. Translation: CATKGLNNQPQHF.

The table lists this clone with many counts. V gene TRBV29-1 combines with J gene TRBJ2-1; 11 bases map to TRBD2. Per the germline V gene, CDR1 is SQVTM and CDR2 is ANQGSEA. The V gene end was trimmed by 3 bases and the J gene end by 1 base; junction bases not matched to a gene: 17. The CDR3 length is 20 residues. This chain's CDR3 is CSVDGLTSGVGGGSYNEQFF. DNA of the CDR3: TGCAGCGTTGATGGCCTGACTAGCGGGGTAGGAGGTGGGTCCTACAATGAGCAGTTCTTC.

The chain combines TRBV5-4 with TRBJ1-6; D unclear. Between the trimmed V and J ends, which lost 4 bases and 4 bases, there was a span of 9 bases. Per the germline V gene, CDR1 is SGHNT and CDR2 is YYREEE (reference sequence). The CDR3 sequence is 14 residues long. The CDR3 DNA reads TGTGCCAGCAGCAACCGGGATTATAATTCACCCCTCCACTTT. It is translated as CASSNRDYNSPLHF.

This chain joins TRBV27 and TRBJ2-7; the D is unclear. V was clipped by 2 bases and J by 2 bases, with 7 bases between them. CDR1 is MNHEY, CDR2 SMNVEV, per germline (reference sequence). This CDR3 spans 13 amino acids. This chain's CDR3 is CASSLKLAYEQYF. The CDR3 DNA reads TGTGCCAGCAGTTTAAAGCTAGCCTACGAGCAGTACTTC.

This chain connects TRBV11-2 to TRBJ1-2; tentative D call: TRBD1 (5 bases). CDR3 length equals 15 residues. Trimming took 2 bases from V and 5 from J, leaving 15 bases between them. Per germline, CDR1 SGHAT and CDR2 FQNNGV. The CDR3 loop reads CASSLLEGTPYGYTF. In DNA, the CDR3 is TGTGCCAGCAGCTTACTAGAGGGGACTCCATATGGCTACACCTTC.